The T cell receptor beta chain described here comes from a study of blood T cell repertoires in COVID-19. Assay: immunoSEQ multiplex PCR; the TCRdb copy retains only in-frame clones and omits some. The sample yields around 94,000 clones, more than 80% seen once. This clone came up once. The sequencing input was peripheral blood. The clonotype was recovered from a human donor in a cohort sampled during active COVID-19.

CDR3: CASSQRPNTGELFF. The CDR3 region has the DNA TGTGCCAGCAGCCAGCGTCCTAACACCGGGGAGCTGTTTTTT. V is TRBV4-2 and J is TRBJ2-2, with no clear D. V was cut by 3 bases and J by 2 bases, with 7 bases left in between. This CDR3 has 14 amino acids. CDR1 and CDR2 (germline): LGHNA, YNFKEQ.